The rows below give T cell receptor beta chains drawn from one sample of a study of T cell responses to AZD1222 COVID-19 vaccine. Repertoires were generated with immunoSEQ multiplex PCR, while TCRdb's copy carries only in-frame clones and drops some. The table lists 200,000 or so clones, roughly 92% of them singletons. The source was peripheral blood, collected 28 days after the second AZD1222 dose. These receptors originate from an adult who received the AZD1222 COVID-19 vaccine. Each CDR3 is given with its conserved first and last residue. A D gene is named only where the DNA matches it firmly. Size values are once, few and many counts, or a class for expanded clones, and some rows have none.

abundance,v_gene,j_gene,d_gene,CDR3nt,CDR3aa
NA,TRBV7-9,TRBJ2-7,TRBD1,TGTGCCAGCAGCACCAAAAGACAGGGCCACTCTTCGGACGAGCAGTACTTC,CASSTKRQGHSSDEQYF
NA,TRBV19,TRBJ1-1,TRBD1,TGTGCCAGTAGGACAGGGGCCGCGAACACTGAAGCTTTCTTT,CASRTGAANTEAFF
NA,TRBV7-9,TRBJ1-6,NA,TGTGCCAGCAGCTTAAAGGGGAGGAAAGGGGGCTATAATTCACCCCTCCACTTT,CASSLKGRKGGYNSPLHF
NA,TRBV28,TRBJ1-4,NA,TGTGCCAGCAGGGCCCAAGATCTTGGTGAAAAACTGTTTTTT,CASRAQDLGEKLFF
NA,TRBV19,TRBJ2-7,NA,TGTGCCAGACCCCTCGGGGACGAGCAGTACTTC,CARPLGDEQYF
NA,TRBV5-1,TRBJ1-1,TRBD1,TGCGCCAGCAGCTCAGGGGGACAGATGAACACTGAAGCTTTCTTT,CASSSGGQMNTEAFF
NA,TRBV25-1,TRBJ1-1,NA,TGTGCCAGCAGTGAAGTTGGCCAGGGTTCGATCGCTTTCTTT,CASSEVGQGSIAFF
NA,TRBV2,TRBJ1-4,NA,TGTGCCAGCAGTGAACGGGACTTAACTAATGAAAAACTGTTTTTT,CASSERDLTNEKLFF
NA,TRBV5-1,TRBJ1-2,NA,TGCGCCAGCAGCTTGGACGGAGCTAACTATGGCTACACCTTC,CASSLDGANYGYTF
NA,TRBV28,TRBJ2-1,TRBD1,TGTGCCAGCAGCATCACAGGGGACCCCTACAATGAGCAGTTCTTC,CASSITGDPYNEQFF
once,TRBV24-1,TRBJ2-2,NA,TGTGCCACCAGTGACAACAAGAACAGGGGGGGCACCGGGGAGCTGTTTTTT,CATSDNKNRGGTGELFF
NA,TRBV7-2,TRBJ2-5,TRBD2,TGTGCCAGCAGCTGGAGCGGGGGGGCTTCAGAGACCCAGTACTTC,CASSWSGGASETQYF
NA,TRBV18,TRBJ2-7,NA,TGTGCCAGCTCACTGCAGGGAGGACCCTCCTACGAGCAGTACTTC,CASSLQGGPSYEQYF
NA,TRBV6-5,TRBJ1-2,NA,TGTGCCGTCCCTCAGGCGGAAAGTAACTATGGCTACACCTTC,CAVPQAESNYGYTF
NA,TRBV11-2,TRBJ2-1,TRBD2,TGTGCCAGCAGCTACCCGGGGGGGTCGGAGTTCTTC,CASSYPGGSEFF
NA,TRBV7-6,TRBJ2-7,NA,TGTGCCAGCAGCTTCGGGGGACTCGGATACGAGCAGTACTTC,CASSFGGLGYEQYF
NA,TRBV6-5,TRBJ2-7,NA,TGTGCCAGCGTAGGGGGGCGCCCCTACGAGCAGTACTTC,CASVGGRPYEQYF
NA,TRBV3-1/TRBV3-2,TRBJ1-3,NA,TGTGCCAGCAGCCAAGATACCCTCTCTGGAAACACCATATATTTT,CASSQDTLSGNTIYF
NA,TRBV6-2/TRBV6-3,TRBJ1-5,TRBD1,TGTGCCAGCAGTTTACAGGGGAGCCATCAGCCCCAGCATTTT,CASSLQGSHQPQHF
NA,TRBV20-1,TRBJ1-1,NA,TGCAGTGCTAGTATCGACAGTAGGAACACTGAAGCTTTCTTT,CSASIDSRNTEAFF
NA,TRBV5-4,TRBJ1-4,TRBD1,TGTGCCAGCAGCTTGGAACCTAACCCGGGACAGGGAGGGGTAAGGCTGTTTTTT,CASSLEPNPGQGGVRLFF
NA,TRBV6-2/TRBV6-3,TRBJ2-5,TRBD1,TGTGCCAGCAGTCGAGGACAGGGGTGGGAGACCCAGTACTTC,CASSRGQGWETQYF
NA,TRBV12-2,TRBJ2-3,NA,TGTGCAAGTATAAATCCGACAGCCACTAGCACAGATACGCAGTATTTT,CASINPTATSTDTQYF
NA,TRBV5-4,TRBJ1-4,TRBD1,TGTGCCAGCAGCTGGACGACAGGGTTGGGTAATGAAAAACTGTTTTTT,CASSWTTGLGNEKLFF
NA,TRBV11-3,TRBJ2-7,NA,TGTGCCAGCAGCTTAGGCGGGACAGACTCCTACGAGCAGTACTTC,CASSLGGTDSYEQYF
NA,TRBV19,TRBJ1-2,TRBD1,TGTGCCAGTAGAACCTATCGGAGGACAGGGGGAAACTATGGCTACACCTTC,CASRTYRRTGGNYGYTF
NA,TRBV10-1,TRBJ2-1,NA,TGCGCCAGCAGTGAGTCTTGCGGGGTCCTTGTTTCCTACAATGAGCAGTTCTTC,CASSESCGVLVSYNEQFF
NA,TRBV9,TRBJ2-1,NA,TGTGCCAGCAGCTCCCCGGGGTCTTATTACAATGAGCAGTTCTTC,CASSSPGSYYNEQFF
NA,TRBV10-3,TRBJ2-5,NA,TGTGCCACAACGATACGCGGTTTACAAGAGACCCAGTACTTC,CATTIRGLQETQYF
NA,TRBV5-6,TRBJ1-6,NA,TGTGCCAGCAGCTTGGCCCCGACAGCGATAAATTCACCCCTCCACTTT,CASSLAPTAINSPLHF
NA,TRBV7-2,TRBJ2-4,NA,TGTGCCAGCAGCTTAGAGATCCTCACCCTAGTCCCAGCCAAAAACATTCAGTACTTC,CASSLEILTLVPAKNIQYF
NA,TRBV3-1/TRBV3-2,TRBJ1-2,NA,TGTGCCAGCAGCCAAGGGTCAGGGAACTATGGCTACACCTTC,CASSQGSGNYGYTF
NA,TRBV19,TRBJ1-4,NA,TGTGCCAGTAGGGATTTTGGCTCTAATGAAAAACTGTTTTTT,CASRDFGSNEKLFF
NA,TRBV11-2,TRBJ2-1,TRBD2,TGTGCCAGCAGCGGGTGGCTAGCGGGGGTCAATGAGCAGTTCTTC,CASSGWLAGVNEQFF
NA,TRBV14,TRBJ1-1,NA,TGTGCCAGCAGCCAAGAACCGACGGTGAACACTGAAGCTTTCTTT,CASSQEPTVNTEAFF
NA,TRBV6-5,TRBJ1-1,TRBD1,TGTGCCAGCAGTACCGGGACAGGGCGCACTGAAGCTTTCTTT,CASSTGTGRTEAFF
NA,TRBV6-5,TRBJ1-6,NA,TGTGCCAGCAGTTACCGGGCTCATAATTCACCCCTCCACTTT,CASSYRAHNSPLHF
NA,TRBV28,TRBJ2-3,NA,TGTGCCAGCAGTCAGGGGGGGTCGGGAGATACGCAGTATTTT,CASSQGGSGDTQYF
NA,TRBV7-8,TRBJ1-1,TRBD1,TGTGCCAGCAGCTCACAGGGGTGGAGCACTGAAGCTTTCTTT,CASSSQGWSTEAFF
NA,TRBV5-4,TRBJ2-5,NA,TGTGCCAGCAGCTTGGCCGAGGAGACCCAGTACTTC,CASSLAEETQYF
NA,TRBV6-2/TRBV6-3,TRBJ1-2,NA,TGTGCCAGCAGACCTACCGGACAGTCCTATGGCTACACCTTC,CASRPTGQSYGYTF
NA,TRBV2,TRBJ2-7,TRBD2,TGTGCCAGCACCGGGGGGGACTCCCGGTACAACGAGCAGTACTTC,CASTGGDSRYNEQYF
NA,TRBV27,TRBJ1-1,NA,TGTGCCAGCACCTCCGGACAGCGCACTGAAGCTTTCTTT,CASTSGQRTEAFF
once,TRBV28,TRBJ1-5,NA,TGTGCCAGCAGACCCCTTGGAGGTTCTCATAGCAATCAGCCCCAGCATTTT,CASRPLGGSHSNQPQHF
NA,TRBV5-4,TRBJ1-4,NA,TGTGCCAGCAGCTCGCCTTCCCAAAATGAAAAACTGTTTTTT,CASSSPSQNEKLFF
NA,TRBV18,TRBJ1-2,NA,TGTGCCAGCTCACCAGACAGCCACTTCGGCCGTGTGGGCTACACCTTC,CASSPDSHFGRVGYTF